Described below is a single TCR beta chain sequence and its context. Its antigen is undetermined. The J segment lost 7 bases and the V segment lost 2 bases, leaving 5 bases of the junction unmatched. Germline values: CDR1 GTSNPN, CDR2 SVGIG (reference sequence). The CDR3 extends over 14 amino acids. The protocol was immunoSEQ multiplex PCR, while the TCRdb copy is restricted to in-frame clones and leaves out a portion. The sample has tens of thousands of clones, around 90% seen once. The record originates from a study of OX40 agonist ivuxolimab in advanced cancers. Whole-study context: Three patients, one with hepatocellular carcinoma and two with cutaneous melanoma, responded partially.

Study results and caveats: Compared with CD4+, CD8+ T cells on average had more expanded clones. The antigens recognized by the expanded peripheral T cells, that is their antigen specificity, were not determined. With doses of 0.1 to 3.0 mg/kg, CD4+ and CD8+ blood T cells had undergone clonal expansion by week 6.

The clonotype was recovered from an adult with an advanced solid tumor such as melanoma, head and neck, liver or kidney cancer. Specimen: CD4+ or CD8+ T cells sorted from blood, collected in a trial of the OX40 agonist ivuxolimab. This chain joins TRBV30 and TRBJ1-2, with TRBD1 matching over 12 bases. CDR3: CAWSHGTGGSGYTF. The CDR3 DNA reads as TGTGCCTGGAGTCACGGGACAGGGGGCTCTGGCTACACCTTC.